This is a list of T cell receptor beta chains from one sample in a study of response to subunit inactivated influenza vaccine. TCRdb re-derived calls from the RT-PCR reads in MiXCR, one entry per CDR3 protein. The sample includes some 800,000 distinct CDR3 sequences, approximately 21% of them seen just once. Material: PBMCs from blood, obtained roughly 5 days after vaccination. The source of these receptors is a man between 45 and 60 years old who received an inactivated influenza vaccine. CDR3s include the opening cysteine and the closing phenylalanine or tryptophan. A D gene is named only where the DNA matches it firmly. Expanded clones get a size class; other rows say once, few or many, or leave the size out.

d_gene	len	v_gene	j_gene	abundance	CDR3aa	CDR3nt
.	15	TRBV6-5	TRBJ2-1	.	CASSYSTETYNEQFF	TGTGCCAGCAGTTACTCTACTGAGACTTACAATGAGCAGTTCTTC
.	15	TRBV6-2/TRBV6-3	TRBJ2-5	few	CASISPRSGQETQYF	TGTGCCAGCATCTCTCCGAGGAGCGGCCAAGAGACCCAGTACTTC
TRBD1	14	TRBV7-6	TRBJ1-1	few	CASSSPGTGRGAFF	TGTGCCAGCAGCTCTCCTGGGACAGGGAGGGGAGCTTTCTTT
TRBD2	15	TRBV6-1	TRBJ2-1	few	CASSRLAGGNNEQFF	TGTGCCAGCAGCCGACTAGCGGGGGGGAACAATGAGCAGTTCTTC
.	15	TRBV4-1	TRBJ1-3	few	CASSWGGSRGNTIYF	TGCGCCAGCAGCTGGGGTGGTTCGAGGGGAAACACCATATATTTT
TRBD1	17	TRBV27	TRBJ2-1	few	CASSLRGPRGAYNEQFF	TGTGCCAGCAGTTTAAGGGGGCCCCGAGGTGCCTACAATGAGCAGTTCTTC
.	15	TRBV11-2	TRBJ2-7	.	CASSVTSVSTYEQYF	TGTGCCAGCAGCGTCACCTCGGTCTCGACCTACGAGCAGTACTTC
TRBD1	16	TRBV5-1	TRBJ2-3	few	CASSSRQGWGTDTQYF	TGCGCCAGCAGCTCTCGACAGGGTTGGGGCACAGATACGCAGTATTTT
TRBD2	17	TRBV5-1	TRBJ2-7	.	CASSLGSSGKIIYEQYF	TGCGCCAGCAGCTTGGGTTCTAGCGGGAAGATCATCTACGAGCAGTACTTC
.	14	TRBV10-3	TRBJ2-2	.	CAMRDSINTGELFF	TGTGCCATGCGGGACAGTATAAACACCGGGGAGCTGTTTTTT
TRBD1	16	TRBV30	TRBJ2-3	few	CAWSVPWTGGTDTQYF	TGTGCCTGGAGTGTACCATGGACAGGGGGCACAGATACGCAGTATTTT
TRBD2	15	TRBV7-2	TRBJ2-5	few	CASSLISGAQETQYF	TGTGCCAGCAGCTTAATCAGCGGGGCACAAGAGACCCAGTACTTC
.	16	TRBV5-6	TRBJ2-6	.	CASSFYYDSGANVLTF	TGTGCCAGCAGCTTTTATTACGACTCTGGGGCCAACGTCCTGACTTTC
.	14	TRBV4-1	TRBJ1-2	few	CASSQDPGGNGYTF	TGCGCCAGCAGCCAAGATCCCGGGGGCAATGGCTACACCTTC
.	15	TRBV6-2/TRBV6-3	TRBJ1-5	.	CASSYADGTNQPQHF	TGTGCCAGCAGTTATGCGGACGGGACGAACCAGCCCCAGCATTTT
TRBD1	16	TRBV20-1	TRBJ2-3	many	CSARDPGTGSTDTQYF	TGCAGTGCTAGAGATCCGGGGACAGGGAGCACAGATACGCAGTATTTT
.	14	TRBV29-1	TRBJ1-4	few	CSVQGWDINEKLFF	TGCAGCGTCCAAGGATGGGACATTAATGAAAAACTGTTTTTT
TRBD1	14	TRBV7-8	TRBJ2-7	once	CASSFWTGTNEQYF	TGTGCCAGCAGCTTCTGGACAGGCACCAACGAGCAGTACTTC
TRBD1	15	TRBV9	TRBJ1-2	.	CASSPTGQANYGYTF	TGTGCCAGCAGCCCGACAGGGCAAGCTAACTATGGCTACACCTTC
.	14	TRBV10-2	TRBJ2-7	.	CASSGPGSYYEQYF	TGCGCCAGCAGTGGACCCGGGAGCTACTACGAGCAGTACTTC
.	13	TRBV7-2	TRBJ1-1	.	CASSSGGPTEAFF	TGTGCCAGCAGCTCCGGTGGTCCCACTGAAGCTTTCTTT
.	11	TRBV20-1	TRBJ2-7	few	CSARGGQVTYF	TGCAGTGCTAGAGGCGGGCAGGTGACATACTTC
.	13	TRBV9	TRBJ1-1	few	CACSRTGGTEAFF	TGTGCCTGTTCAAGGACGGGGGGGACTGAAGCTTTCTTT
TRBD2	18	TRBV12-3/TRBV12-4	TRBJ2-4	.	CASSTSGGTFLAKNIQYF	TGTGCCAGCAGCACTAGCGGGGGGACCTTCCTAGCCAAAAACATTCAGTACTTC
TRBD1	13	TRBV7-9	TRBJ2-7	few	CASSSDRGLEQYF	TGTGCCAGCAGCTCGGACAGGGGGCTCGAGCAGTACTTC
.	16	TRBV7-9	TRBJ2-1	few	CARSGSGTGGYNEQFF	TGTGCCAGAAGCGGGTCCGGAACAGGAGGTTACAATGAGCAGTTCTTC
TRBD1	15	TRBV7-2	TRBJ2-7	few	CASSTQGAMSLEQYF	TGTGCCAGCAGCACACAGGGGGCGATGTCTCTCGAGCAGTACTTC
.	16	TRBV6-5	TRBJ2-3	few	CASSYGLADPTDTQYF	TGTGCCAGCAGTTACGGGTTGGCAGATCCCACAGATACGCAGTATTTT
TRBD1	15	TRBV30	TRBJ2-5	few	CAWSGGTGAQETQYF	TGTGCCTGGAGTGGGGGGACAGGAGCTCAAGAGACCCAGTACTTC
.	14	TRBV5-1	TRBJ2-3	few	CASSLDRMTDTQYF	TGCGCCAGCAGCTTGGACCGGATGACAGATACGCAGTATTTT
TRBD2	16	TRBV9	TRBJ2-3	.	CASSVGSGRGTDTQYF	TGTGCCAGCAGCGTCGGTAGCGGGAGGGGTACAGATACGCAGTATTTT
TRBD2	15	TRBV4-1	TRBJ2-3	.	CASSQLAGAANPQYF	TGCGCCAGCAGCCAACTAGCGGGGGCGGCCAATCCGCAGTATTTT
.	15	TRBV6-5	TRBJ1-4	few	CASSYSGKSNEKLFF	TGTGCCAGCAGTTACTCGGGAAAGTCTAATGAAAAACTGTTTTTT
.	15	TRBV7-2	TRBJ1-2	.	CGSSLRGGRDYGYTF	TGTGGCAGCAGCTTAAGAGGAGGGAGGGACTATGGCTACACCTTC
TRBD2	16	TRBV4-3	TRBJ2-2	.	CASSPRTSLNTGELFF	TGCGCCAGCAGCCCGCGGACTAGCCTGAACACCGGGGAGCTGTTTTTT
TRBD2	15	TRBV18	TRBJ2-1	.	CASSPQIQRGNEQFF	TGTGCCAGCTCACCACAAATTCAGCGGGGGAATGAGCAGTTCTTC
.	17	TRBV28	TRBJ1-2	.	CASSLKRGGTSNYGYTF	TGTGCCAGCAGTTTAAAAAGGGGAGGGACTTCGAACTATGGCTACACCTTC
TRBD1	15	TRBV12-3/TRBV12-4	TRBJ1-5	few	CASSNTDRGVQPQHF	TGTGCCAGCAGCAATACTGACAGGGGGGTTCAGCCCCAGCATTTT
.	12	TRBV4-1	TRBJ2-5	many	CASSQDRQTQYF	TGCGCCAGCAGCCAAGATAGGCAGACCCAGTACTTC
.	17	TRBV20-1	TRBJ2-7	.	CSARTSGTDPYSYEQYF	TGCAGTGCTAGAACCAGCGGGACAGACCCCTACTCCTACGAGCAGTACTTC
.	12	TRBV29-1	TRBJ2-7	many	CSVFGQTYEQYF	TGCAGCGTTTTTGGGCAAACCTACGAGCAGTACTTC
.	14	TRBV12-3/TRBV12-4	TRBJ2-7	.	CASSLSGDAYEQYF	TGTGCCAGCAGTTTATCAGGAGATGCCTACGAGCAGTACTTC
TRBD2	16	TRBV27	TRBJ2-2	.	CASSPGLAGGTGELFF	TGTGCCAGCAGTCCGGGACTAGCGGGGGGGACCGGGGAGCTGTTTTTT
.	15	TRBV20-1	TRBJ1-2	many	CSARDSGVLSHGYTF	TGCAGTGCTAGAGATTCGGGGGTTCTATCCCATGGCTACACCTTC
.	14	TRBV14	TRBJ2-5	few	CASSQDYVKETQYF	TGTGCCAGCAGCCAAGACTATGTGAAAGAGACCCAGTACTTC
.	13	TRBV29-1	TRBJ2-7	.	CSVEEPRGSEQYF	TGCAGCGTTGAAGAACCAAGGGGCAGCGAGCAGTACTTC
.	14	TRBV12-3/TRBV12-4	TRBJ2-7	.	CASSPTGPAYEQYF	TGTGCCAGCAGCCCGACCGGGCCAGCCTACGAGCAGTACTTC
.	15	TRBV20-1	TRBJ1-1	few	CSARQGRGLNTEAFF	TGCAGTGCTAGGCAGGGACGCGGGTTAAACACTGAAGCTTTCTTT
TRBD1	15	TRBV4-3	TRBJ2-1	few	CASSQAPGQGREQFF	TGCGCCAGCAGCCAGGCCCCGGGACAGGGTAGGGAGCAGTTCTTC
.	19	TRBV5-1	TRBJ2-7	few	CASSPGINWGGVPSYEQYF	TGCGCCAGCAGCCCGGGGATAAACTGGGGCGGCGTCCCCTCCTACGAGCAGTACTTC
.	16	TRBV6-2/TRBV6-3	TRBJ2-7	.	CASSPLYRTASYEQYF	TGTGCCAGCAGTCCCCTCTATCGGACTGCTTCCTACGAGCAGTACTTC
.	11	TRBV29-1	TRBJ1-2	.	CSVAALYGYTF	TGCAGCGTTGCGGCTCTCTATGGCTACACCTTC
.	15	TRBV9	TRBJ2-3	.	CASSVVASSTDTQYF	TGTGCCAGCAGCGTGGTAGCGTCTAGCACAGATACGCAGTATTTT
TRBD2	16	TRBV7-8	TRBJ2-3	.	CASSLTSGGRTDTQYF	TGTGCCAGCAGCCTGACTAGCGGGGGGCGCACAGATACGCAGTATTTT